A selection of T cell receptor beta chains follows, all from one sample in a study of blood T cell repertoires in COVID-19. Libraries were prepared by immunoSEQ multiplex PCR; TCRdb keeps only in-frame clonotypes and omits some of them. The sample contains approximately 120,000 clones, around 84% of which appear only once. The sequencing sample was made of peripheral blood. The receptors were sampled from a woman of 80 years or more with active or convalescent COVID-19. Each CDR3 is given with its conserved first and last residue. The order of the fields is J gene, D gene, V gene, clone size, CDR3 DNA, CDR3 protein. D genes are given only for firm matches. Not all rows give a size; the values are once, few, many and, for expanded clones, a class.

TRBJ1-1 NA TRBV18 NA TGTGCCAGCTCACCACAGTCGGACTCGAACACTGAAGCTTTCTTT CASSPQSDSNTEAFF
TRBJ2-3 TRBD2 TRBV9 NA TGTGCCAGCAGCGGTTCGCCGACTAGCGGGAGGGGGTATACGCAGTATTTT CASSGSPTSGRGYTQYF
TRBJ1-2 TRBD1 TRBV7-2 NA TGTGCCAGCAGCTTGAGTGCGGGACAGCTCTCCCTTGATGGCTACACCTTC CASSLSAGQLSLDGYTF
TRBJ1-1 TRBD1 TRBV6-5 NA TGTGCCAGCAGTACCATTACAGGGGTGGCTTTCTTT CASSTITGVAFF
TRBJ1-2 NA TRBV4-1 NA TGCGCCAGCAGCCAAGCATTAATAGCCATTAACTATGGCTACACCTTC CASSQALIAINYGYTF
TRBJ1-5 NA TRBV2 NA TGTGCCAGCAGTGAAGGTGGCAGTTTCAATCAGCCCCAGCATTTT CASSEGGSFNQPQHF
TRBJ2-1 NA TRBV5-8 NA TGTGCCAGCAACCCGGGGGGCGGGAGAAGGCGGAATGAGCAGTTCTTC CASNPGGGRRRNEQFF
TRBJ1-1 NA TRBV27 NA TGTGCCAGCACTCGGAGGGAGCCAGGCACTGAAGCTTTCTTT CASTRREPGTEAFF
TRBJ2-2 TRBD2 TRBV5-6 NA TGTGCCAGCAGCCCAACGAGACTAGCGGGAGGTTTTGGGGAGCTGTTTTTT CASSPTRLAGGFGELFF
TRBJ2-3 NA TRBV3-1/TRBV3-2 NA TGTGCCAGCAGCCCTTCGTGGAGGGTCGGTCGGCCAGATACGCAGTATTTT CASSPSWRVGRPDTQYF
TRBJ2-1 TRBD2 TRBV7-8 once TGTGCCAGCAGCTTTACTAGCGGGAGAACTCAGTTCTTC CASSFTSGRTQFF
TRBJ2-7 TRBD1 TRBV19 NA TGTGCCAGTAGTACCTGGGGACAGGGTTCCTACGAGCAGTACTTC CASSTWGQGSYEQYF
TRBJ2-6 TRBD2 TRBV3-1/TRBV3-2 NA TGTGCCAGCAGCCTTGCTGGCGGGAGTACCGGGGCCAACGTCCTGACTTTC CASSLAGGSTGANVLTF
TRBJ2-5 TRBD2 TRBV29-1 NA TGCAGCGTCGTTAAGGGCGGGGGGGAAGAGACCCAGTACTTC CSVVKGGGEETQYF